This is a list of T cell receptor beta chains from one sample in a study of cytomegalovirus exposure and HLA in healthy donors. Repertoires were generated with immunoSEQ multiplex PCR, while TCRdb's copy carries only in-frame clones and drops some. The table lists under 250,000 clones, roughly 84% of them singletons. The sample comprised PBMCs. The receptor set was obtained from a middle-aged man in good health and CMV-seronegative. Both conserved end residues are part of each CDR3. The order of the fields is V gene, clone size, J gene, D gene, CDR3 DNA, CDR3 protein. The D gene is left open where the match is weak. Clone size is stated in some rows and not others, as once, few, many or a class when expanded.

>TRBV30|NA|TRBJ2-1|NA
TGTGCCTGGAAAAGGAGGGCTGGCTCCTACAATGAGCAGTTCTTC
CAWKRRAGSYNEQFF
>TRBV5-6|NA|TRBJ2-1|NA
TGTGCCAGCAGCTTGGATACAGGGTTGTCGCACAATGAGCAGTTCTTC
CASSLDTGLSHNEQFF
>TRBV19|NA|TRBJ1-5|TRBD1
TGTGCCAGTAGCCGGACAGGGACGGATCGCAATCAGCCCCAGCATTTT
CASSRTGTDRNQPQHF
>TRBV15|few|TRBJ2-7|TRBD2
TGTGCCACCAGCAGACCCGGGACTACATACGAGCAGTACTTC
CATSRPGTTYEQYF
>TRBV6-1|NA|TRBJ2-2|NA
TGTGCCAGCAGTGTTCGCGGGATAGGGTACACCGGGGAGCTGTTTTTT
CASSVRGIGYTGELFF
>TRBV7-9|once|TRBJ1-4|TRBD1
TGTGCCAGCAGCTTACAGACAGGGAATGAAAAACTGTTTTTT
CASSLQTGNEKLFF
>TRBV28|NA|TRBJ1-1|TRBD1
TGTGCCAGCGGACAGGCGAACACTGAAGCTTTCTTT
CASGQANTEAFF
>TRBV6-1|NA|TRBJ2-5|TRBD1
TGTGCCAGCAGTGAACACAGGGGAAAGGTGGAGCAGTACTTC
CASSEHRGKVEQYF
>TRBV28|NA|TRBJ2-1|TRBD1
TGTGCCAGCAGCTCTTCCGGGACAGGCTACAATGAGCAGTTCTTC
CASSSSGTGYNEQFF
>TRBV7-8|NA|TRBJ2-7|TRBD2
TGTGCCAGCAGCTTAACTAGCGGGAGGGTCTACGAGCAGTACTTC
CASSLTSGRVYEQYF
>TRBV7-9|NA|TRBJ2-5|NA
TGTGCCAGCAGCCTACAGGTTCTCCAAGAGACCCAGTACTTC
CASSLQVLQETQYF
>TRBV5-1|NA|TRBJ1-2|NA
TGCGCCAGCAGCGACACAGGGTATGGCTACACCTTC
CASSDTGYGYTF
>TRBV7-3|NA|TRBJ2-1|TRBD1
TGTGCCAGCAGCTTAATGGCAGGGGGTTACAATGAGCAGTTCTTC
CASSLMAGGYNEQFF
>TRBV19|few|TRBJ2-2|NA
TGTGCCAGTAGTATATGGCCTTACACCGGGGAGCTGTTTTTT
CASSIWPYTGELFF
>TRBV9|NA|TRBJ2-5|NA
TGTGCCAGCAGCGGAGCAGGGGAAGAGACCCAGTACTTC
CASSGAGEETQYF
>TRBV19|NA|TRBJ2-2|TRBD2
TGTGCCAGTAGTAGACTGTTAGCGGGAGGGTCCGCCTTTCTAAACACCGGGGAGCTGTTTTTT
CASSRLLAGGSAFLNTGELFF
>TRBV27|once|TRBJ2-7|NA
TGTGCCAGCAGTTCCCTCGGGGGACAGAGTAGGGTGCGACAGTACTTC
CASSSLGGQSRVRQYF
>TRBV5-1|NA|TRBJ2-1|TRBD2
TGCGCCAGCAGCGGGACTAGCGGGAGGGCCAATGAGCAGTTCTTC
CASSGTSGRANEQFF
>TRBV7-8|NA|TRBJ2-7|NA
TGTGCCAGCAGCCCAACGGACACCCTTTACGAGCAGTACTTC
CASSPTDTLYEQYF
>TRBV7-2|NA|TRBJ2-2|NA
TGTGCCAGCAGCTTAGTACAGGTCACCCCTATCACCGGGGAGCTGTTTTTT
CASSLVQVTPITGELFF
>TRBV28|NA|TRBJ1-2|NA
TGTGCCAGCAGCCTAACGGGCTATGGCTACACCTTC
CASSLTGYGYTF
>TRBV5-8|NA|TRBJ1-1|TRBD1
TGTGCCAGCAGCCCCGAACAGGGGACTTGGAACACTGAAGCTTTCTTT
CASSPEQGTWNTEAFF
>TRBV5-1|NA|TRBJ1-2|NA
TGCGCCAGCAGCTTGGTACAGGAAAACTATGGCTACACCTTC
CASSLVQENYGYTF
>TRBV5-4|once|TRBJ2-5|TRBD1
TGTGCCAGCAGCTTTATCGACAGGGGGCTAGAGACCCAGTACTTC
CASSFIDRGLETQYF
>TRBV30|NA|TRBJ2-7|TRBD1
TGTGCCTGGAGCCCAACAGGGGGTCAATTGTCTCCCTACGAGCAGTACTTC
CAWSPTGGQLSPYEQYF
>TRBV2|few|TRBJ2-3|NA
TGTGCCTCCCGGGGACTCTCGAGCGCAGATACGCAGTATTTT
CASRGLSSADTQYF
>TRBV4-1|NA|TRBJ2-5|NA
TGCGCCAGCAGCCAAGATCGGTACAGGCAAGAGACCCAGTACTTC
CASSQDRYRQETQYF
>TRBV19|few|TRBJ2-1|NA
TGTGCCAGTAGTATTAGGACTATCTCCTACAATGAGCAGTTCTTC
CASSIRTISYNEQFF
>TRBV18|NA|TRBJ2-5|NA
TGTGCCAGCTCACCGTCGGGGGAGACCCAGTACTTC
CASSPSGETQYF
>TRBV6-4|few|TRBJ2-3|TRBD1
TGTGCCAGCAGTACAGGGGGAGATACGCAGTATTTT
CASSTGGDTQYF
>TRBV9|NA|TRBJ2-7|TRBD1
TGTGCCAGCAGCGCCGGGACAGGGGGATTCGGCGAGCAGTACTTC
CASSAGTGGFGEQYF
>TRBV5-6|NA|TRBJ1-1|TRBD1
TGTGCCAGCAGCTTTGGGACAGGTAAGGACACTGAAGCTTTCTTT
CASSFGTGKDTEAFF
>TRBV20-1|NA|TRBJ2-5|NA
TGCAGTGCTAGACTCGACACGACCCAGTACTTC
CSARLDTTQYF
>TRBV7-8|once|TRBJ2-1|NA
TGTGCCAGCGGCCCCCGAGTCCGGGATGAGCAGTTCTTC
CASGPRVRDEQFF
>TRBV5-1|NA|TRBJ2-3|NA
TGCGCCAGCAGCTTGGCCCCTTCTAGAGGTGGCACAGATACGCAGTATTTT
CASSLAPSRGGTDTQYF
>TRBV29-1|few|TRBJ2-3|TRBD2
TGCAGCGTCACTAGCGGGACCACAGATACGCAGTATTTT
CSVTSGTTDTQYF